This is a list of T cell receptor beta chains from one sample in a study of blood T cell repertoires in COVID-19. Libraries were prepared by immunoSEQ multiplex PCR; TCRdb keeps only in-frame clonotypes and omits some of them. The sample yields 220,000 or so clones, roughly 84% seen once. The sequencing sample was made of PBMCs or T cells enriched from blood (not recorded which). These receptors were collected from a woman between 40 and 55 years old who had recovered from COVID-19. CDR3s include the opening cysteine and the closing phenylalanine or tryptophan. Each record gives: J gene, D gene, V gene, clone size, CDR3 DNA, CDR3 protein. D genes are given only for firm matches. Clone size is not always given. Where it is, it says once, few, many or a class for expanded clones.

J: TRBJ2-1
D: -
V: TRBV2
size: -
DNA: TGTGCCAGCAGTGCTTTACGCCTAGCGCCGCACAATGAGCAGTTCTTC
CDR3: CASSALRLAPHNEQFF

J: TRBJ2-3
D: TRBD2
V: TRBV19
size: -
DNA: TGTGCCAGTAGTCCCGAGGGACTAGCGGTGGCAGATACGCAGTATTTT
CDR3: CASSPEGLAVADTQYF

J: TRBJ2-1
D: TRBD2
V: TRBV18
size: -
DNA: TGTGCCAGCTCTTCCGGGACTAGCTTCAATGAGCAGTTCTTC
CDR3: CASSSGTSFNEQFF

J: TRBJ2-7
D: -
V: TRBV23-1
size: -
DNA: TGCGCCAGCCCGGTCGAACCGAGAGGGTGTACCTACGAGCAGTACTTC
CDR3: CASPVEPRGCTYEQYF

J: TRBJ2-3
D: TRBD2
V: TRBV5-5
size: -
DNA: TGTGCCAGCAGCGATAGCGGGACGGATACGCAGTATTTT
CDR3: CASSDSGTDTQYF

J: TRBJ1-2
D: -
V: TRBV5-1
size: few
DNA: TGCGCCAGCAGCTTACAGGGTAGGAACTATGGCTACACCTTC
CDR3: CASSLQGRNYGYTF

J: TRBJ2-7
D: TRBD1
V: TRBV10-3
size: -
DNA: TGTGCCATCAGTGAGGGGACAGGGGCCTACGAGCAGTACTTC
CDR3: CAISEGTGAYEQYF

J: TRBJ2-7
D: TRBD2
V: TRBV3-1/TRBV3-2
size: -
DNA: TGTGCCAGCAGCCATACATTAAGCGGGGGGTCCTACGAGCAGTACTTC
CDR3: CASSHTLSGGSYEQYF

J: TRBJ2-1
D: TRBD1
V: TRBV3-1/TRBV3-2
size: -
DNA: TGTGCCAGCAGCCCTACCAACCCTACCAGGGGGGAGCAGTTCTTC
CDR3: CASSPTNPTRGEQFF

J: TRBJ2-7
D: -
V: TRBV19
size: -
DNA: TGTGCCACCAAGAGGCGCAACTCCTACGAGCAGTACTTC
CDR3: CATKRRNSYEQYF

J: TRBJ2-1
D: TRBD2
V: TRBV6-5
size: -
DNA: TGTGCCAGCAGTTACTCGACTAGCGGGAGTAATGAGCAGTTCTTC
CDR3: CASSYSTSGSNEQFF

J: TRBJ2-2
D: -
V: TRBV5-4
size: -
DNA: TGTGCCAGCAGCGCCCCGAGGCAGGGAAACACCGGGGAGCTGTTTTTT
CDR3: CASSAPRQGNTGELFF

J: TRBJ2-3
D: -
V: TRBV7-6
size: -
DNA: TGTGCCAGCAGCTTAGCTGGCGGAGCCGCAGATACGCAGTATTTT
CDR3: CASSLAGGAADTQYF

J: TRBJ1-4
D: TRBD1
V: TRBV3-1/TRBV3-2
size: -
DNA: TGTGCCAGCAGCCAACGGGACAGAACTAATGAAAAACTGTTTTTT
CDR3: CASSQRDRTNEKLFF

J: TRBJ2-5
D: -
V: TRBV3-1/TRBV3-2
size: -
DNA: TGTGCCAGCAGCCAAGCTAGCCGCGTCGGGTACCAAGAGACCCAGTACTTC
CDR3: CASSQASRVGYQETQYF

J: TRBJ1-2
D: -
V: TRBV5-1
size: -
DNA: TGCGCCAGCCGGCCCCGGGTCGGGGACTATGGCTACACCTTC
CDR3: CASRPRVGDYGYTF

J: TRBJ2-1
D: -
V: TRBV11-3
size: -
DNA: TGTGCCAGCAGCTTTGGAGGAGCCTCTAGGGTTGAGCAGTTCTTC
CDR3: CASSFGGASRVEQFF

J: TRBJ2-1
D: -
V: TRBV10-2
size: -
DNA: TGCGCCAGCAGTGAGTCCGAAGCGCCGAGTAGGAATGAGCAGTTCTTC
CDR3: CASSESEAPSRNEQFF

J: TRBJ1-2
D: -
V: TRBV9
size: -
DNA: TGTGCCAGCAGCGTAGAGGGGAATCGACCTCTCTATGGCTACACCTTC
CDR3: CASSVEGNRPLYGYTF

J: TRBJ1-1
D: -
V: TRBV7-3
size: -
DNA: TGTGCCAGCAGCTCCTTAGGGGTCCCTAACACTGAAGCTTTCTTT
CDR3: CASSSLGVPNTEAFF

J: TRBJ1-1
D: -
V: TRBV28
size: -
DNA: TGTGCCAGCAAAACGGGGAGATTGGACACTGAAGCTTTCTTT
CDR3: CASKTGRLDTEAFF

J: TRBJ1-5
D: -
V: TRBV29-1
size: -
DNA: TGCAGCGTTACTCATGAGCTTAGCAATCAGCCCCAGCATTTT
CDR3: CSVTHELSNQPQHF

J: TRBJ2-6
D: -
V: TRBV27
size: -
DNA: TGTGCCAGCACCTCCCATGGACAGGCCAACGTCCTGACTTTC
CDR3: CASTSHGQANVLTF

J: TRBJ2-6
D: -
V: TRBV9
size: -
DNA: TGTGCCAGCAGCCTAAGCTCTGGGGCCAACGTCCTGACTTTC
CDR3: CASSLSSGANVLTF

J: TRBJ2-6
D: -
V: TRBV30
size: few
DNA: TGTGCCTGGAGCCCGGGTGCTGGGGCCAACGTCCTGACTTTC
CDR3: CAWSPGAGANVLTF

J: TRBJ2-5
D: TRBD2
V: TRBV28
size: -
DNA: TGTGCCAGCAGTCCGGGACTAGCGGGATCGGAGACCCAGTACTTC
CDR3: CASSPGLAGSETQYF

J: TRBJ2-5
D: -
V: TRBV5-1
size: -
DNA: TGCGCCAGCAGCTTGGAACCCGGGGAGACCCAGTACTTC
CDR3: CASSLEPGETQYF

J: TRBJ2-7
D: -
V: TRBV18
size: -
DNA: TGTGCCAGCTCACCACTCACAAACCACTACGAGCAGTACTTC
CDR3: CASSPLTNHYEQYF

J: TRBJ2-1
D: TRBD1
V: TRBV29-1
size: once
DNA: TGCAGCGTTGGGCTCGGGACAGTTTACAATGAGCAGTTCTTC
CDR3: CSVGLGTVYNEQFF

J: TRBJ1-2
D: -
V: TRBV30
size: -
DNA: TGTGCCTGGGCAGGTTCCCGTTATGGCTACACCTTC
CDR3: CAWAGSRYGYTF

J: TRBJ2-1
D: TRBD1
V: TRBV11-2
size: few
DNA: TGTGCCAGCAGAGCAAGACAGGGGTGGTACAATGAGCAGTTCTTC
CDR3: CASRARQGWYNEQFF

J: TRBJ2-5
D: -
V: TRBV6-4
size: -
DNA: TGTGCCAGCAGTCCGGACTTCGGGGAGACCCAGTACTTC
CDR3: CASSPDFGETQYF

J: TRBJ1-3
D: TRBD1
V: TRBV3-1/TRBV3-2
size: -
DNA: TGTGCCAGCAGCGAAACCGGACAGGGGTTGTCTGGAAACACCATATATTTT
CDR3: CASSETGQGLSGNTIYF

J: TRBJ2-1
D: -
V: TRBV7-3
size: -
DNA: TGTGCCAGCAGCTTAACTGGCGGGACCTCAAGCCTTCCGTTCTTC
CDR3: CASSLTGGTSSLPFF

J: TRBJ2-2
D: TRBD1
V: TRBV3-1/TRBV3-2
size: -
DNA: TGTGCCAGCAGCCGGGACAGGGGCGCGAACACCGGGGAGCTGTTTTTT
CDR3: CASSRDRGANTGELFF

J: TRBJ2-1
D: TRBD2
V: TRBV9
size: -
DNA: TGTGCCAGCAGCCCCGCTAGCGGATTATACAATGAGCAGTTCTTC
CDR3: CASSPASGLYNEQFF

J: TRBJ2-2
D: TRBD2
V: TRBV7-2
size: -
DNA: TGTGCCAGCAGCTTAGCGGGACTAGCGGGTACGAACACCGGGGAGCTGTTTTTT
CDR3: CASSLAGLAGTNTGELFF

J: TRBJ2-2
D: TRBD2
V: TRBV10-3
size: -
DNA: TGTGCCATCAGAGAGAGCGGGAGTATATATACCGGGGAGCTGTTTTTT
CDR3: CAIRESGSIYTGELFF

J: TRBJ2-6
D: -
V: TRBV19
size: -
DNA: TGTGCCAGTAGTGCCGCGTTCTCTGGGGCCAACGTCCTGACTTTC
CDR3: CASSAAFSGANVLTF

J: TRBJ1-2
D: -
V: TRBV11-2
size: -
DNA: TGTGCCAGCAGAGCCCTTCGGGGGGACACTAACTATGGCTACACCTTC
CDR3: CASRALRGDTNYGYTF

J: TRBJ2-7
D: TRBD1
V: TRBV7-9
size: -
DNA: TGTGCCAGCAGCTCGCCAGACAGGGGCCACGAGCAGTACTTC
CDR3: CASSSPDRGHEQYF

J: TRBJ2-6
D: TRBD2
V: TRBV5-8
size: -
DNA: TGTGCCAGCACCAGACTAGCGGGCGGGGCCAACGTCCTGACTTTC
CDR3: CASTRLAGGANVLTF

J: TRBJ1-3
D: TRBD1
V: TRBV16
size: -
DNA: TGTGCCAGCAGCCAATTTGGGACAGCTCAAAACTCTGGAAACACCATATATTTT
CDR3: CASSQFGTAQNSGNTIYF

J: TRBJ1-3
D: TRBD1
V: TRBV28
size: -
DNA: TGTGCCAGCAGTCCCCCCTTGGGACAGGGCTCTGGAAACACCATATATTTT
CDR3: CASSPPLGQGSGNTIYF

J: TRBJ2-3
D: TRBD2
V: TRBV4-3
size: -
DNA: TGCGCCAGCAGCCAAGTAGCGGGAGACGCAGATACGCAGTATTTT
CDR3: CASSQVAGDADTQYF

J: TRBJ1-2
D: -
V: TRBV6-5
size: -
DNA: TGTGCCAGCAGCTCTGGACATAACCTTAACTATGGCTACACCTTC
CDR3: CASSSGHNLNYGYTF

J: TRBJ2-5
D: -
V: TRBV5-6
size: -
DNA: TGTGCCAGCTCGCCCCCGCGCGGGACCCAGTACTTC
CDR3: CASSPPRGTQYF